The entry below gives a single TCR beta chain sequence along with its context. Method: immunoSEQ multiplex PCR; TCRdb's copy keeps in-frame clones and lacks some. The sample includes roughly 140,000 clones, over 75% seen only once; the top ten take 1.5% to 2%. This sample was taken from a study of blood T cell repertoires in COVID-19. The V and J ends lost 5 bases and 8 bases respectively, with 15 bases between them. Germline values: CDR1 SEHNR, CDR2 FQNEAQ (reference sequence). The CDR3 length is 13 residues. V and J are TRBV7-9 and TRBJ1-2; D is undetermined. Input material: peripheral blood. The source of this sequence is a man in his 70s with acute or convalescent COVID-19. This chain's CDR3 is CASSPAGKSGYTF. The CDR3 bases are TGTGCCAGCAGCCCGGCGGGTAAATCGGGCTACACCTTC.